The 20 T cell receptor beta chains reported below all come from one sample, sequenced in a study of naive and memory T cell subsets. Both TRBC1 and TRBC2 were covered by a beta constant-region primer of two equimolar oligonucleotides. TCRdb ran MiXCR on the UMI-ligation and nested PCR reads and lists one entry per CDR3 protein. The data hold tens of thousands of distinct CDR3 sequences, with about an eighth observed a single time. Sequenced sample: effector memory CD4+ T cells from blood. Regarding subset: effector memory, CD45RA- CD27-. These receptors all stem from a human donor in good health.

This clonotype was seen at least ten times. The chain joins TRBV27 to TRBJ2-1, with 10 bases aligning to TRBD2. The V segment lost 5 bases and the J segment 4 bases; nucleotides outside the gene matches: 5. The CDR3 sequence is 15 residues long. Germline V gives CDR1 MNHEY, CDR2 SMNVEV (reference sequence). The CDR3 region has the DNA TGTGCCAGCAGTCAGCGGGAGGGGATTTACAATGAGCAGTTCTTC. Translating gives CASSQREGIYNEQFF.

Ten or more counts support this clonotype. V and J are TRBV15 and TRBJ1-1; D is ambiguous. Trimming stripped 1 base from V and 11 bases from J, with 17 bases between. This CDR3 is 14 amino acids long. The germline CDR1 and CDR2 sequences are LNHNV and YYDKDF (reference sequence). CDR3: CATSRAPSGMRAFF. Here the CDR3 DNA reads TGTGCCACCAGCAGAGCCCCCTCGGGGATGCGGGCTTTCTTT.

This clonotype has a single count. The genes are TRBV27 and TRBJ2-2; 9 bases map to TRBD2. The J segment lost 6 bases and the V segment lost 3 bases, leaving 11 bases of the junction unmatched. The CDR3 consists of 17 residues. CDR1 and CDR2 (germline): MNHEY, SMNVEV (reference sequence). The CDR3 DNA sequence: TGTGCCAGCAGTTTGGGGACTAGCTGGGGTTCCCCCGGGGAGCTGTTTTTT. Translation gives CASSLGTSWGSPGELFF.

This clonotype was found many times. The genes are TRBV28 and TRBJ2-3, with TRBD1 matching 8 bases. Germline V gives CDR1 MDHEN, CDR2 SYDVKM. This CDR3 spans 13 amino acids. V lost 8 bases, J lost 5 bases, and 6 bases stayed unmatched. The CDR3 DNA sequence: TGTGCCAGCTTGACAGGGGTTGGAGATACGCAGTATTTT. Translating it yields CASLTGVGDTQYF.

This clonotype was detected ten times or more. The rearrangement uses TRBV28 and TRBJ1-5; TRBD1 is a possible D gene (5 bases). Germline-derived CDR1 and CDR2 are MDHEN and SYDVKM. CDR3 length: 18 amino acids. V lost 6 bases and J 0 bases, leaving 21 bases between the germline ends. CDR3 in DNA: TGTGCCAGCAGCCCGTTCGCGACAGCAACATATAGCAATCAGCCCCAGCATTTT. It translates to CASSPFATATYSNQPQHF.

The J gene is TRBJ2-1, the V gene TRBV6-2 or TRBV6-3; TRBD2 matches 9 bases. V lost 5 bases and J lost 6; bases outside the gene matches: 11. The CDR3 length is 16 residues. Germline CDR1 is MNHEY and CDR2 is SVGEGT. CDR3 bases: TGTGCCAGCAGTCCGGCAGCGGGAGGTGACCTCAATGAGCAGTTCTTC. This gives the protein CASSPAAGGDLNEQFF.

This clonotype was counted ten times or more. The rearrangement uses TRBV18 and TRBJ1-6, with no clear D. V was pared by 3 bases and J by 9 bases, with 12 bases between. Germline V gene data show CDR1 as KGHSH and CDR2 as LQKENI. This CDR3 comprises 14 residues. DNA of the CDR3: TGTGCCAGCTCACCCTGGAGCAAAAGTTCACCCCTCCACTTT. This sequence encodes CASSPWSKSSPLHF.

V and J are TRBV10-2 and TRBJ2-4; 11 nucleotides match TRBD2. The CDR3 consists of 16 residues. The V gene's germline CDR1 is WSHSY and CDR2 SAAADI. V trimming: 4 bases; J trimming: 0 bases; junction bases outside the gene matches: 2. The DNA for the CDR3 is TGCGCCAGCAGTGGGGGACTAGCGGTAGCCAAAAACATTCAGTACTTC. Protein: CASSGGLAVAKNIQYF.

This clonotype was picked up a small number of times. The genes are TRBV2 and TRBJ2-1, with 12 positions matching TRBD2. Unmatched junction bases numbered 8, after V lost 8 bases and J lost 6 bases. CDR3 size: 15 residues. Germline CDR1 is SNHLY and CDR2 is FYNNEI. The CDR3 bases are TGTGCCAGCCGAGGATCTAGCGGGAGGGTCAATGAGCAGTTCTTC. It yields the protein CASRGSSGRVNEQFF.

In its sample, this clonotype was seen many times. This may stem from a read error, because a much larger clone lies one nucleotide away. The gene calls are TRBV28 and TRBJ1-6, with TRBD1 matching over 7 bases. The CDR3 spans 14 residues. The germline CDR1 and CDR2 sequences are MDHEN and SYDVKM. The junction had 3 bases not matched to a gene; V was cut back by 8 bases and J by 2 bases. CDR3 protein: CASGGQAYNSPLHF. In DNA form, the CDR3 reads TGTGCCAGCGGTGGACAGGCCTATAATTCACCCCTCCACTTT.

At least ten counts were recorded for this clonotype. The rearrangement joins TRBV12-3 or TRBV12-4 to TRBJ1-1; 7 nucleotides align to TRBD1. V was pared by 6 bases and J by 2 bases, with 9 bases of the junction left unmatched. The CDR3 length is 15 residues. The CDR3 coding sequence is TGTGCCAGCAGCCTACTACAGGGGACCAACACTGAAGCTTTCTTT. Its protein is CASSLLQGTNTEAFF.

The chain employs TRBV15 and TRBJ2-7; weak D call: TRBD1 (6 bases). CDR1 LNHNV and CDR2 YYDKDF come from the germline V gene (reference sequence). V was shortened by 0 bases and J by 3 bases, with 15 bases between the two germline ends. This CDR3 contains 16 residues. CDR3 nucleotide sequence: TGTGCCACCAGCAGAGACGCTGTTCTGGACAGCTACGAGCAGTACTTC. Translated, it gives CATSRDAVLDSYEQYF.

DNA for the CDR3: TGTGCCATCAGTGTGATGAACACTGAAGCTTTCTTT. Protein sequence: CAISVMNTEAFF. This rearrangement joins TRBV10-3 to TRBJ1-1; D gene uncertain. Trimming stripped 4 bases from V and 0 bases from J, with 3 bases between. This CDR3 is 12 amino acids long. Germline values: CDR1 ENHRY, CDR2 SYGVKD.

CDR3 residues: CSASDRGRRAFF. CDR3 bases: TGCAGTGCTAGCGACAGGGGGCGACGAGCTTTCTTT. The chain uses TRBV20-1 and TRBJ1-1, with 10 bases matching TRBD1. CDR3 length: 12 amino acids. V shed 3 bases and J 10 bases; nucleotides not matched to a gene: 5. Germline assignment: CDR1 DFQATT and CDR2 SNEGSKA (reference sequence).

This clonotype has a handful of counts. The V call is TRBV30, the J call TRBJ2-7, with D perhaps being TRBD1 or TRBD2 (5 bases each). Germline V gene sequence: CDR1 GTSNPN, CDR2 SVGIG (reference sequence). The CDR3 sequence is 15 residues long. V lost 0 bases and J 5 bases, leaving 17 bases between the germline ends. CDR3 residues: CAWSVGTGWWNEQYF. The CDR3 bases are TGTGCCTGGAGTGTAGGGACCGGCTGGTGGAACGAGCAGTACTTC. The full variable domain, completed using reference TRBV30 and TRBJ2-7, is SQTIHQWPATLVQPVGSPLSLECTVEGTSNPNLYWYRQAAGRGLQLLFYSVGIGQISSEVPQNLSASRPQDRQFILSSKKLLLSDSGFYLCAWSVGTGWWNEQYFGPGTRLTVT.

In this sample, this clonotype turned up many times. The V and J genes are TRBV20-1 and TRBJ2-5; TRBD2 matches at 10 bases. V was clipped by 2 bases and J by 2 bases; unmatched bases: 2. The CDR3 runs to 14 residues. Germline V CDR1 and CDR2: DFQATT, SNEGSKA (reference sequence). This chain's CDR3 is CSARRTSGQETQYF. The CDR3 coding sequence is TGCAGTGCTAGAAGGACTAGCGGACAAGAGACCCAGTACTTC.

The J gene is TRBJ2-3, the V gene TRBV7-9; D remains ambiguous. The CDR3 consists of 14 residues. From germline, CDR1 is SEHNR and CDR2 FQNEAQ (reference sequence). V lost 1 base to trimming and J lost 4 bases, with 9 bases between them. CDR3 DNA sequence: TGTGCCAGCAGCTTAGTCTTGTCCTCAGATACGCAGTATTTT. Translating gives CASSLVLSSDTQYF.

The sample holds a few counts of this clonotype. The V call is TRBV27, the J call TRBJ1-3, with a possible D match to TRBD1 (6 bases). CDR3 length equals 14 residues. The germline gives CDR1 MNHEY, CDR2 SMNVEV (reference sequence). V dropped 5 bases and J dropped 1 base, with 9 bases sitting between them. The CDR3 loop reads CASSPQGSGNTIYF. In DNA form, the CDR3 reads TGTGCCAGCAGTCCACAGGGATCTGGAAACACCATATATTTT.

This clonotype turned up a few times. The V gene is TRBV5-1, the J gene TRBJ1-5; perhaps TRBD1 as D (5 bases). Trimming cost V 3 bases and J 4 bases, with 11 bases left between them. The CDR3 contains 14 residues. The germline CDR1 and CDR2 sequences are SGHRS and YFSETQ. The CDR3 loop reads CASSWDGGNQPQHF. Written as DNA, the CDR3 is TGCGCCAGCAGCTGGGACGGCGGAAATCAGCCCCAGCATTTT.

The chain recombines TRBV12-3 or TRBV12-4 with TRBJ1-3, with TRBD1 matching over 7 bases. V lost 6 bases to trimming and J lost 8 bases; unmatched junction nucleotides: 7. The CDR3 runs to 13 residues. Here the CDR3 reads CASRTTGKDTIYF. The CDR3 DNA is TGTGCCAGCAGAACGACAGGGAAGGACACCATATATTTT.